Following are 20 T cell receptor beta chains from one sample sequenced in a study of PD-1 blockade in classical Hodgkin lymphoma. The data were produced by immunoSEQ multiplex PCR, yet TCRdb's version contains in-frame clones alone and is incomplete. The table records about 12,000 clones, roughly 90% of them present only once. Time point denoted: cycle 4 day 1 (C4D1), after more than five weeks of nivolumab. All trial patients relapsed after autologous stem cell transplantation. Magnetic negative selection was used to purify CD4+ T cells from PBMCs that had been thawed. Source: CD4+ T cells from blood, taken before the fourth cycle of nivolumab. These receptors were taken from a human donor with classical Hodgkin lymphoma.

The chain is built from TRBV2 and TRBJ2-4; D possibly uses TRBD1 or TRBD2 (6 bases each). CDR1 SNHLY and CDR2 FYNNEI come from the germline V gene. The CDR3 is 14 amino acids. The V end lost 1 base, the J end lost 5 bases, and 9 bases lay between the germline ends. The DNA for the CDR3 is TGTGCCAGCAGTGAAGGGGGGGCTGAAAACATTCAGTACTTC. It specifies CASSEGGAENIQYF.

The J gene is TRBJ2-5, the V gene TRBV5-4; possible D gene TRBD1, 6 bases. The CDR3 is 14 amino acids. CDR1 is SGHNT, CDR2 YYREEE, per germline (reference sequence). Trimming left V 4 bases short and J 1 base short, with 11 bases between. The CDR3 spells CASSHDRRQETQYF. The CDR3 DNA sequence: TGTGCCAGCAGCCACGACAGGCGCCAAGAGACCCAGTACTTC.

This chain links TRBV4-2 with TRBJ2-3; the D is unclear. The CDR3 runs to 16 residues. The V gene's germline CDR1 is LGHNA and CDR2 YNFKEQ. Trimming stripped 0 bases from V and 3 bases from J, with 13 bases between. CDR3 sequence: CASSQESPPRTDTQYF. CDR3 in DNA: TGTGCCAGCAGCCAAGAGAGTCCCCCAAGGACAGATACGCAGTATTTT.

V usage is TRBV19 and J usage is TRBJ2-7; 11 bases match TRBD1. The germline CDR1 and CDR2 sequences are LNHDA and SQIVND (reference sequence). Germline trimming cut 5 bases from V and 0 bases from J; bases unmatched to any gene: 12. The CDR3 sequence is 18 residues long. The CDR3 region is CASSSNARGTGGSYEQYF. CDR3 nucleotide sequence: TGTGCCAGTAGTTCCAACGCGAGAGGGACAGGGGGCTCCTACGAGCAGTACTTC.

The chain joins TRBV7-9 to TRBJ2-7; possible D gene TRBD1, 7 bases. The germline V gene encodes CDR1 SEHNR and CDR2 FQNEAQ (reference sequence). Trimming took off 1 base at V and 2 bases at J, with 12 bases between the two ends. The CDR3 is 15 residues long. The CDR3 here is CASSLVSRGAYEQYF. The CDR3 DNA reads as TGTGCCAGCAGCTTAGTTTCCAGGGGGGCCTACGAGCAGTACTTC.

The gene calls are TRBV4-1 and TRBJ2-2; D is unclear. V lost 0 bases, J lost 3 bases, and 14 bases lay in between. The CDR3 runs to 17 residues. From germline, CDR1 is MGHRA and CDR2 YSYEKL. The CDR3 DNA is TGCGCCAGCAGCCAAGACATCTTTCGCAGCGACACCGGGGAGCTGTTTTTT. Translating it yields CASSQDIFRSDTGELFF.

The chain joins TRBV5-1 to TRBJ2-3, with D possibly matching TRBD2 (7 bases). Germline CDR1 is SGHRS and CDR2 is YFSETQ. Trimming cost V 0 bases and J 11 bases, with 16 bases left between them. The CDR3 covers 14 residues. The CDR3 reads CASSLGGGADGQYF. The DNA for the CDR3 is TGCGCCAGCAGCTTGGGTGGGGGGGCAGACGGGCAGTATTTT.

The gene calls are TRBV5-1 and TRBJ2-5, with D hard to call. Germline lookup yields CDR1 SGHRS and CDR2 YFSETQ. CDR3 length: 11 amino acids. The V and J ends lost 0 bases and 5 bases respectively, with 2 bases between them. The CDR3 DNA is TGCGCCAGCAGCTTGGACGAGACCCAGTACTTC. Residues: CASSLDETQYF.

This clone has just one count. This rearrangement joins TRBV2 to TRBJ2-7; D may be TRBD1 (6 bases). V gave up 6 bases and J gave up 2 bases, with 14 bases separating them. Germline V gene lookup returns CDR1 SNHLY and CDR2 FYNNEI. The CDR3 runs to 14 residues. In DNA, the CDR3 is TGTGCCAGCAGGCCAGGGGATCCACCCTACGAGCAGTACTTC. This gives the protein CASRPGDPPYEQYF.

The chain has TRBV9 and TRBJ2-7; no definite D call. From germline, CDR1 is SGDLS and CDR2 YYNGEE. This CDR3 has 13 residues. Trimming stripped 0 bases from V and 0 bases from J, with 4 bases between. In DNA, the CDR3 is TGTGCCAGCAGCGTAGGAAGCTCCTACGAGCAGTACTTC. Its protein product is CASSVGSSYEQYF.

The chain combines TRBV7-8 with TRBJ2-1, with D perhaps matching TRBD2 (6 bases). Germline V gene data show CDR1 as SGHVS and CDR2 as FQNEAQ. The V gene lost 1 base and the J gene lost 6 bases, with 13 bases spanning the gap. The CDR3 length is 15 residues. As DNA, the CDR3 is TGTGCCAGCAGCTTAGGTCTAGCGAAGGGCAATGAGCAGTTCTTC. It specifies CASSLGLAKGNEQFF. Using reference TRBV7-8 and TRBJ2-1 for the parts outside the CDR3, the full variable domain is GAGVSQSPRYKVAKRGQDVALRCDPISGHVSLFWYQQALGQGPEFLTYFQNEAQLDKSGLPSDRFFAERPEGSVSTLKIQRTQQEDSAVYLCASSLGLAKGNEQFFGPGTRLTVL.

The V call is TRBV2, the J call TRBJ2-1; TRBD2 agrees at 13 bases. The germline CDR1 and CDR2 sequences are SNHLY and FYNNEI. The CDR3 totals 16 residues. J gave up 6 bases and V 4 bases, and 6 bases lay outside the gene matches. CDR3 coding DNA: TGTGCCAGCAGTGTTTCGGGACTAGCGGGGTCCAATGAGCAGTTCTTC. Translating it yields CASSVSGLAGSNEQFF.

The chain joins TRBV28 to TRBJ2-5, with TRBD2 matching 7 bases. The germline CDR1 and CDR2 sequences are MDHEN and SYDVKM. The CDR3 covers 16 residues. V was clipped by 2 bases and J by 4 bases; unmatched bases: 10. The CDR3 bases are TGTGCCAGCAGTTTAGGGGCGGGAGTATTGAGAGAGACCCAGTACTTC. Translating gives CASSLGAGVLRETQYF.

With respect to this clone: Other DNA sequences in this sample translate to the same CDR3. The V call is TRBV7-2, the J call TRBJ2-7; D unresolved. Deletions cut 2 bases from V and 3 bases from J, with 2 bases between. This CDR3 is 11 amino acids long. From germline, CDR1 is SGHTA and CDR2 FQGNSA. CDR3 protein: CASSLYYEQYF. DNA of the CDR3: TGTGCCAGCAGCTTATACTACGAGCAGTACTTC.

V gene TRBV6-1 combines with J gene TRBJ1-2, with D uncertain. The germline V gene encodes CDR1 MNHNS and CDR2 SASEGT. Trimming left V 8 bases short and J 2 bases short, with 9 bases between. CDR3 length: 12 residues. CDR3 protein: CASGGRNYGYTF. The CDR3 DNA follows: TGTGCCAGCGGAGGGAGGAACTATGGCTACACCTTC.

The chain has TRBV5-1 and TRBJ2-3; 9 positions agree with TRBD2. The CDR3 length is 16 residues. V trimming: 1 base; J trimming: 8 bases; junction bases outside the gene matches: 11. CDR1 is SGHRS and CDR2 is YFSETQ in the germline V gene. The CDR3 region has the DNA TGCGCCAGCAGCTTGAGGACTAGCGCGCAGTATGGTACGCAGTATTTT. Translation gives CASSLRTSAQYGTQYF.

The rearrangement joins TRBV2 to TRBJ1-4; D is possibly TRBD1 (5 bases). Trimming took 0 bases from V and 3 from J, leaving 8 bases between them. From germline, CDR1 is SNHLY and CDR2 FYNNEI. The CDR3 covers 15 residues. As DNA, the CDR3 is TGTGCCAGCAGTGAAGCGAGGGGACCTAATGAAAAACTGTTTTTT. This sequence encodes CASSEARGPNEKLFF.

The table lists this clone with a count of one. This chain uses TRBV19 with TRBJ1-4; D is perhaps TRBD1 (6 bases). This CDR3 is built from 13 residues. V lost 2 bases and J 7 bases, leaving 8 bases between the germline ends. The V gene's germline CDR1 is LNHDA and CDR2 SQIVND (reference sequence). The CDR3, as DNA: TGTGCCAGTAGTATACCGGACAGTGAAAAACTGTTTTTT. It translates to CASSIPDSEKLFF.

The V call is TRBV4-1, the J call TRBJ1-3; D gene ambiguous. V lost 0 bases to trimming and J lost 4 bases, with 13 bases between them. CDR1 is MGHRA, CDR2 YSYEKL, per germline. CDR3 length: 16 residues. The CDR3 is CASSQEDWVSGNTIYF. In DNA form, the CDR3 reads TGCGCCAGCAGCCAAGAGGACTGGGTCTCCGGAAACACCATATATTTT.

This rearrangement joins TRBV9 to TRBJ2-1, with 9 bases aligning to TRBD2. V was clipped by 0 bases and J by 6 bases; unmatched bases: 4. The CDR3 length is 15 residues. The germline CDR1 and CDR2 sequences are SGDLS and YYNGEE. For the CDR3, the DNA is TGTGCCAGCAGCGTAGTAGCGGGAGCAGCCAATGAGCAGTTCTTC. Its protein is CASSVVAGAANEQFF.